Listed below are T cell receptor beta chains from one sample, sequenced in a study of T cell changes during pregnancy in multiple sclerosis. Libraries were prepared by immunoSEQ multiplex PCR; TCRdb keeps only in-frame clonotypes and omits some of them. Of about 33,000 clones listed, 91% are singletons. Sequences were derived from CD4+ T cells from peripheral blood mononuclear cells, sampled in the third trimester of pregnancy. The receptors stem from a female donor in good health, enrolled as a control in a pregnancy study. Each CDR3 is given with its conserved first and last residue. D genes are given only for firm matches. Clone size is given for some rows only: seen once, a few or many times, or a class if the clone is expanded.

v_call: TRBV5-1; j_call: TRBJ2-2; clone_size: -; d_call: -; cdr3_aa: CASSLAQRRAGELFF; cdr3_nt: TGCGCCAGCAGCTTGGCCCAGAGACGGGCCGGGGAGCTGTTTTTT
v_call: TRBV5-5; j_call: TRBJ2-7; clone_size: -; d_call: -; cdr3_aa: CASSLVSGVSYEQYF; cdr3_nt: TGTGCCAGCAGCTTGGTGTCAGGGGTTTCCTACGAGCAGTACTTC
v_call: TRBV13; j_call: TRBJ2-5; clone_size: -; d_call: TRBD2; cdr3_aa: CASSLVGSGRPQETQYF; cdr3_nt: TGTGCCAGCAGCTTAGTGGGTAGCGGGAGACCTCAAGAGACCCAGTACTTC
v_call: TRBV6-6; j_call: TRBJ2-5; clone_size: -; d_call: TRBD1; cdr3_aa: CASSSPGGAETQYF; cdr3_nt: TGTGCCAGCAGTTCCCCAGGGGGCGCAGAGACCCAGTACTTC
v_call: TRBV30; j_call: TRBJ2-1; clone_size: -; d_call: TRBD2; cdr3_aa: CAWVGLAGVQQFF; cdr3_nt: TGTGCCTGGGTTGGACTAGCGGGAGTTCAGCAGTTCTTC
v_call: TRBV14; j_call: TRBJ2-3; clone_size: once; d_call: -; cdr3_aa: CASSLHRDNTDTQYF; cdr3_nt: TGTGCCAGCAGCCTCCACAGGGACAACACAGATACGCAGTATTTT
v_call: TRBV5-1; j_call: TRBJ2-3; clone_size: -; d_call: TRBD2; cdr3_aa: CASSPLTSGRSTDTQYF; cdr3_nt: TGCGCCAGCAGCCCTTTGACTAGCGGGAGATCGACAGATACGCAGTATTTT
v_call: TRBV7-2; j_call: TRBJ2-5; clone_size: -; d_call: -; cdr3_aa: CASSLIWSGMNAQYF; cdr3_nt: TGTGCCAGCAGCTTGATTTGGAGCGGAATGAATGCCCAGTACTTC
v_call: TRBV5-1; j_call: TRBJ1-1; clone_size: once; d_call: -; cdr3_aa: CASSLTGIKAGNTEAFF; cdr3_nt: TGCGCCAGCAGCTTGACAGGGATTAAAGCAGGGAACACTGAAGCTTTCTTT
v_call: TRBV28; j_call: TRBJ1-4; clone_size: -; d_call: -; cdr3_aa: CASLTGSNEKLFF; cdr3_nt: TGTGCCAGCCTCACAGGGTCTAATGAAAAACTGTTTTTT
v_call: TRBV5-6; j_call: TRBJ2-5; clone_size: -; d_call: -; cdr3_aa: CASSLFGQGVETQYF; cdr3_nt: TGTGCCAGCAGCTTGTTCGGCCAGGGTGTTGAGACCCAGTACTTC
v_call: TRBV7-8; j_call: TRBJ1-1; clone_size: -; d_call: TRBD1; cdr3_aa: CASSFRDRGLNTEAFF; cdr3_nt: TGTGCCAGCAGCTTCCGGGACAGGGGACTGAACACTGAAGCTTTCTTT
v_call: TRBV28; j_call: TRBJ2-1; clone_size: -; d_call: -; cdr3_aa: CASKNRGGRGVYMDEQFF; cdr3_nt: TGTGCCAGCAAAAATCGGGGTGGCAGGGGTGTCTATATGGATGAGCAGTTCTTC
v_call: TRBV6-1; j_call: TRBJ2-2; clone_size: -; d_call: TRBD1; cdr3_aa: CASGGTGVTTGELFF; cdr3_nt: TGTGCCAGCGGGGGGACAGGGGTTACCACCGGGGAGCTGTTTTTT
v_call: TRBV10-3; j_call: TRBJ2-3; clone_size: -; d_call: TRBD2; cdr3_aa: CAIRRLAGGTSTDTQYF; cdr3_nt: TGTGCCATCAGGAGACTAGCGGGGGGTACTAGCACAGATACGCAGTATTTT
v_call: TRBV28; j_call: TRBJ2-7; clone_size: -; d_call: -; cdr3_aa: CASSLSDSSPYYEQYF; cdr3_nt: TGTGCCAGCAGTTTATCGGACTCAAGCCCGTACTACGAGCAGTACTTC
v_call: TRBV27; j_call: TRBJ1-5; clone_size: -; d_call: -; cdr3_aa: CASSWGRGNNQPQHF; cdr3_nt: TGTGCCAGCAGTTGGGGGCGGGGGAACAATCAGCCCCAGCATTTT
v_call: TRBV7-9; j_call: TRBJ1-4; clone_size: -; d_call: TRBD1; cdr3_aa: CASTTGGLGEKLFF; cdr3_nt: TGTGCCAGCACCACAGGGGGCTTAGGTGAAAAACTGTTTTTT
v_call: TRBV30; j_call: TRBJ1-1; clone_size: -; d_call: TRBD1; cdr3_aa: CAWRRTGSEAFF; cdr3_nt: TGTGCCTGGAGAAGGACAGGCTCTGAAGCTTTCTTT
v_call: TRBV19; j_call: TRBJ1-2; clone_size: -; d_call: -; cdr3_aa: CASKADSGPVYGYTF; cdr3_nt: TGTGCCAGTAAGGCGGATTCAGGGCCGGTCTATGGCTACACCTTC
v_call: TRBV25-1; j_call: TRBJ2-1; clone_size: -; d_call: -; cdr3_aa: CASSEFSGTGRVF; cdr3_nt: TGTGCCAGCAGTGAGTTCTCCGGGACCGGGAGAGTCTTC
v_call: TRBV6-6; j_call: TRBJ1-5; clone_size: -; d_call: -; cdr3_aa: CASSGRRTSNQPQHF; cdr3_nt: TGTGCCAGCAGTGGAAGGAGGACTAGCAATCAGCCCCAGCATTTT
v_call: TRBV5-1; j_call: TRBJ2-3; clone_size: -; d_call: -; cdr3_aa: CASSLGNGVLTDTQYF; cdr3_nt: TGCGCCAGCAGCTTGGGGAACGGGGTGCTCACAGATACGCAGTATTTT
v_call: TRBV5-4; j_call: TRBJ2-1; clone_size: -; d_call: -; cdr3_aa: CASSLGQGGNEQFF; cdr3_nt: TGTGCCAGCAGCTTGGGCCAGGGGGGAAATGAGCAGTTCTTC
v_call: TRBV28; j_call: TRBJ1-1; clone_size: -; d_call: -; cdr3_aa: CASSTPPTGRGYTEAFF; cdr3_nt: TGTGCCAGCAGTACCCCCCCTACAGGGAGAGGTTACACTGAAGCTTTCTTT
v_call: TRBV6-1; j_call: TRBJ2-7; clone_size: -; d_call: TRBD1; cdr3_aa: CASKGQGSSWQYF; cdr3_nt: TGTGCCAGCAAAGGACAGGGTAGTTCGTGGCAGTACTTC
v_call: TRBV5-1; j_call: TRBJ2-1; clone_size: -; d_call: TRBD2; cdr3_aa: CASSTSGSNEQFF; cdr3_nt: TGCGCCAGCAGCACTAGCGGGAGTAATGAGCAGTTCTTC
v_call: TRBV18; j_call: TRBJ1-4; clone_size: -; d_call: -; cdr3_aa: CASSPQGNEKLFF; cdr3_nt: TGTGCCAGCTCACCCCAGGGTAATGAAAAACTGTTTTTT
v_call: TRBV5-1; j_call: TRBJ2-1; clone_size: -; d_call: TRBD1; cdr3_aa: CASRPGRTGNGNEQFF; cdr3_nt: TGCGCCAGCAGGCCTGGCCGGACAGGGAATGGCAATGAGCAGTTCTTC
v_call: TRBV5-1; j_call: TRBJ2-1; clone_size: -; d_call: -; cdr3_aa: CASSLGDSAYNEQFF; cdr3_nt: TGCGCCAGCAGCTTAGGTGACTCGGCCTACAATGAGCAGTTCTTC
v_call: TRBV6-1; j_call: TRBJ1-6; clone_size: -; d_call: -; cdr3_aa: CASSEGAGALTGSPLHF; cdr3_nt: TGTGCCAGCAGTGAAGGGGCAGGGGCCCTAACGGGATCACCCCTCCACTTT
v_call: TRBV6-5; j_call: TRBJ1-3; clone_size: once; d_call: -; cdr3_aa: CASSRQGKSGNTIYF; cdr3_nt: TGTGCCAGCAGTCGCCAGGGGAAGTCTGGAAACACCATATATTTT
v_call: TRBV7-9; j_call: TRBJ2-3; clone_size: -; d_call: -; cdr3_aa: CASSLVGTDTQYF; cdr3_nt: TGTGCCAGCAGCTTAGTAGGCACAGATACGCAGTATTTT
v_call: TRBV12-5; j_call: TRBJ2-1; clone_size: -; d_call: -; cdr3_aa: CASGFSGMASSYNEQFF; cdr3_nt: TGTGCTAGTGGTTTCTCCGGAATGGCTAGCTCCTACAATGAGCAGTTCTTC
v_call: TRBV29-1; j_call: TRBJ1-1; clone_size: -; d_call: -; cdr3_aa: CSVEKSGTEAFF; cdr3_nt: TGCAGCGTGGAAAAGTCGGGCACTGAAGCTTTCTTT
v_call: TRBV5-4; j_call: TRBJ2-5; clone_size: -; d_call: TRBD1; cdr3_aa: CASSLAGTGGGETQYF; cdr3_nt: TGTGCCAGCAGCTTGGCGGGGACAGGGGGTGGAGAGACCCAGTACTTC
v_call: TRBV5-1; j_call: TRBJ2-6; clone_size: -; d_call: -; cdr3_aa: CASSLDRPNSGANVLTF; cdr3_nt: TGCGCCAGCAGCTTGGACAGGCCAAACTCTGGGGCCAACGTCCTGACTTTC
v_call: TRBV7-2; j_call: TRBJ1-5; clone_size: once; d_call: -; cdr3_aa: CASSLGLIAGNQPQHF; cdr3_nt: TGTGCCAGCAGCTTAGGGTTAATAGCCGGCAATCAGCCCCAGCATTTT
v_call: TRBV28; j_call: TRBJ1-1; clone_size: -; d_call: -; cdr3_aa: CASTSSQGAEAFF; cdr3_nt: TGTGCCAGCACCTCATCCCAGGGCGCTGAAGCTTTCTTT
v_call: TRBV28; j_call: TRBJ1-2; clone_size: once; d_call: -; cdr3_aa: CASSFGGPANYGYTF; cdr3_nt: TGTGCCAGCAGTTTTGGAGGACCCGCTAACTATGGCTACACCTTC
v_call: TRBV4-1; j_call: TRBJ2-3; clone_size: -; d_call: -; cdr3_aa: CASRHARGSTDTQYF; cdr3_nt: TGCGCCAGCAGACATGCTCGGGGTAGCACAGATACGCAGTATTTT
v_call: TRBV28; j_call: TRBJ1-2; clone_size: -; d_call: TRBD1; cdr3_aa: CASRTQGAGGYGYTF; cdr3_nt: TGTGCCAGCAGAACCCAGGGGGCAGGTGGCTATGGCTACACCTTC
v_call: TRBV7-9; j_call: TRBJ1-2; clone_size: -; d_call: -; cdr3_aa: CASSNPPGDYGYTF; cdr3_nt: TGTGCCAGCAGCAACCCCCCAGGGGACTATGGCTACACCTTC
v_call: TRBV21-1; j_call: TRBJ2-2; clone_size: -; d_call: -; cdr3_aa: CASSLVGIGDDSGELFF; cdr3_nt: TGTGCCAGCAGTTTGGTCGGAATAGGGGATGATAGCGGGGAGCTGTTTTTT
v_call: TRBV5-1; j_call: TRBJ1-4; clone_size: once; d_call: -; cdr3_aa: CASRTSGDKNEKLFF; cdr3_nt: TGCGCCAGCAGAACCTCCGGGGATAAGAATGAAAAACTGTTTTTT
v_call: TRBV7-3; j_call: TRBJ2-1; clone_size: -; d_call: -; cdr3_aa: CASSLKGLYNEQFF; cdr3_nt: TGTGCCAGCAGCTTAAAGGGACTCTACAATGAGCAGTTCTTC
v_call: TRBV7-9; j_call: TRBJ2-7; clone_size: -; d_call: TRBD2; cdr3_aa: CASSTLAGGLEQYF; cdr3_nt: TGTGCCAGCAGCACTCTAGCGGGAGGGCTCGAGCAGTACTTC
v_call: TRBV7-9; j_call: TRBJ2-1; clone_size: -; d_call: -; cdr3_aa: CASRAGVDNEQFF; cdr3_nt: TGTGCCAGCAGGGCAGGGGTGGATAATGAGCAGTTCTTC
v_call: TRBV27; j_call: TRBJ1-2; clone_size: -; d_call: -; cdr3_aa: CASSLRGSNYGYTF; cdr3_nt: TGTGCCAGCAGTTTAAGAGGGTCTAACTATGGCTACACCTTC
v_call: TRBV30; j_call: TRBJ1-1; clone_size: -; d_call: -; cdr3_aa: CAWSAVTDTEAFF; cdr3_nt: TGTGCCTGGAGTGCAGTTACCGACACTGAAGCTTTCTTT